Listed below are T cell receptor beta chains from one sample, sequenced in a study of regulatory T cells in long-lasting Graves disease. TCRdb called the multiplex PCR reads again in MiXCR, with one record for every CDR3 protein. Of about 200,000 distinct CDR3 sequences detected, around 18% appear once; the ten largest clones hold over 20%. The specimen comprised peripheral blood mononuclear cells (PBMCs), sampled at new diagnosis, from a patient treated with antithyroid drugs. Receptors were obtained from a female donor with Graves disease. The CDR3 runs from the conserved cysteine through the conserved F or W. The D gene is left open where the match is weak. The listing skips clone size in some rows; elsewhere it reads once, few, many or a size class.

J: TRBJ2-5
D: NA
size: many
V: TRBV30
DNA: TGTGCCTGGAGTGTACAGGGCGGTTTAGAGACCCAGTACTTC
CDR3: CAWSVQGGLETQYF

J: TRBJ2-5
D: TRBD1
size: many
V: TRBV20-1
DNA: TGCAGTGCTAGAGACCCGGGACAGGGGCTTGGGGAGACCCAGTACTTC
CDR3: CSARDPGQGLGETQYF

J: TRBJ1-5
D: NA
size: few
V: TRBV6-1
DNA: TGTGCCAGCAGTGAAATCCGTTACGGGTCGCCCCAGCATTTT
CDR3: CASSEIRYGSPQHF

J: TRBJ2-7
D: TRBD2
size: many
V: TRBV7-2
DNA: TGTGCCAGCAGCCTACTGCGTAGCGGGAGTTATTACGAGCAGTACTTC
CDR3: CASSLLRSGSYYEQYF

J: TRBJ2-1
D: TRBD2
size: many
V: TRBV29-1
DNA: TGCAGCGTGCCCCCACCGTGGGAGGGGAGCTCCTACAATGAGCAGTTCTTC
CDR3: CSVPPPWEGSSYNEQFF

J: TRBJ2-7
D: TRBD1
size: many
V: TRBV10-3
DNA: TGTGCCATCAGTGAGTCCGGGACAGGGACCTACGAGCAGTACTTC
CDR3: CAISESGTGTYEQYF

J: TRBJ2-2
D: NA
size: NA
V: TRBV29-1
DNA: TGCAGCGTTGACGAGGGTGGGGAGCTGTTTTTT
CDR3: CSVDEGGELFF

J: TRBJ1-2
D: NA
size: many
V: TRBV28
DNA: TGTGCCAGCAGTTTACGCACGACAACTAACTATGGCTACACCTTC
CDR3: CASSLRTTTNYGYTF

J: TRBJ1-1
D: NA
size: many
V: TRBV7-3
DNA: TGTGCCAGCAGCCTCGCCAGGGGCAGTGAAGCTTTCTTT
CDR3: CASSLARGSEAFF

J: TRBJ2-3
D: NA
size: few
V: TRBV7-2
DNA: TGTGCCAGCAGCTTAGTATACCATAAAGGGGATACGCAGTATTTT
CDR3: CASSLVYHKGDTQYF

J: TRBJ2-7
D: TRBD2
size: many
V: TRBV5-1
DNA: TGCGCCAGCAGACCCTCTAGCGGGCTTTCCTACGAGCAGTACTTC
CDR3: CASRPSSGLSYEQYF

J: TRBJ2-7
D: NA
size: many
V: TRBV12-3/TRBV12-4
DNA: TGTGCCAGCAGCCCCCAGGGCTACGAGCAGTACTTC
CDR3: CASSPQGYEQYF

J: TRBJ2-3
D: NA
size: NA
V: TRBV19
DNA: TGTGCCAGTAGCAACCAAGGGCAAGATACGCAGTATTTT
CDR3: CASSNQGQDTQYF

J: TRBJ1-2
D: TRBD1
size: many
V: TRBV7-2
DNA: TGTGCCAGCAGCTTATTCGACAGGGGGCCTGGCTACACCTTC
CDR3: CASSLFDRGPGYTF

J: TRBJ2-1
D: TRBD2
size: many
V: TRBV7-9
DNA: TGTGCCACCCGACTAGCGGGAGTCAATGAGCAGTTCTTC
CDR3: CATRLAGVNEQFF

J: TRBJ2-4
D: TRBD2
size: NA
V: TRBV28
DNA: TGTGCCAGCAGTTTATGGCTAGCGGGAGGATATAGGATTCAGTACTTC
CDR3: CASSLWLAGGYRIQYF

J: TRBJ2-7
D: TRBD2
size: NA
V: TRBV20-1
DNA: TGCAGTGCTGCAGCGGGAGGACCCTACGAGCAGTACTTC
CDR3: CSAAAGGPYEQYF

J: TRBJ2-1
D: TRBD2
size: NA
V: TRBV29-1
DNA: TGCAGCGTTGACGGACTAGCGGGAGTGAATGAGCAGTTCTTC
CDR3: CSVDGLAGVNEQFF